This TCR beta chain was sequenced during a study of spatial heterogeneity in lung cancer. Study overall: Beta-chain sequences consistently outnumbered alpha-chain sequences in detection.

TCRdb recomputed calls from the 5' RACE reads with MiXCR, one row per CDR3 protein. This sample yields tens of thousands of distinct CDR3 sequences, of which approximately 8.2% are seen a single time; roughly 7.2% belongs to the top ten. The time point denotes: sample taken at primary tumor resection. Without sorting, whole RNA was sequenced from tumor, nontumor lung or frozen PBMC. CDR3 length: 11 amino acids. From germline, CDR1 is KGHSH and CDR2 LQKENI. V was trimmed by 1 base and J by 5 bases, leaving 1 base between them. The gene calls are TRBV18 and TRBJ2-3; D is unclear. Here the sequenced sample was PBMCs, taken at surgery. The receptor's source is a male donor with early-stage non-small cell lung cancer. CDR3: CASSPLDTQYF. The CDR3 DNA follows: TGTGCCAGCTCACCACTAGATACGCAGTATTTT.